This TCR beta chain is from a study of post-analysis software for immune sequencing data. Study-wide results and caveats: Patients carried several TRBV segments more frequently than controls did, and TRBV5-6, TRBV5-1 and TRBV20-1 were among them. Significantly decreased normalized Chao1 diversity was recorded for multiple sclerosis patients relative to controls. Samples prepared in the same batch strongly co-clustered by F measure.

The CDR3 is made up of 16 amino acids. With 3 bases removed from V and 0 bases from J, the gap between germline ends came to 9 bases. This clonotype was counted a few times. The antigen is not known. Unique molecular identifiers were built into the TCR beta cDNA libraries. Around 460,000 cDNA molecules came from around 1 to 10 million T cells. Via MiXCR, TCRdb re-called the PCR reads, giving one row per CDR3 protein. The table lists about 770,000 distinct CDR3 sequences, around 45% of them singletons. The rearrangement links TRBV12-3 or TRBV12-4 to TRBJ2-6, with no clear D. Sequences were obtained from blood. The source is a girl aged 10-17 years with multiple sclerosis. The CDR3 protein is CASSFGMSSGANVLTF. The CDR3 DNA reads TGTGCCAGCAGTTTCGGAATGAGCTCTGGGGCCAACGTCCTGACTTTC.